Sequencing of this T cell receptor (beta chain) was carried out in a study of cytomegalovirus exposure and HLA in healthy donors. This CDR3 has 14 amino acids. The germline V gene has CDR1 GTSNPN and CDR2 SVGIG (reference sequence). Use of 60 Vbeta and 13 Jbeta primers characterized the PCR. The authors' processing: A later analysis tallied tens of millions of unique TCR beta chains, some 12 million of them shared. Here immunoSEQ multiplex PCR was the method, and the copy in TCRdb shows in-frame clones only, minus some. Clonal size and the V and J genes are those of that table, whereas D and trimming came from the DNA. The sample has tens of thousands of clones; around 80% are singletons. Findings of the study overall: Among TCR sequences, most were rare, though some public TCRs appeared in many donors. TCR beta chain V- and J-gene trimming was linked, in a later analysis, to a missense variant in DCLRE1C. Per a later analysis, HLA-associated TCR beta chains showed more clonal expansion than other, equally common TCR beta chains.

This clone was seen a single time. Its antigen remains unknown. This clonotype was obtained from a male donor in good health and CMV-seropositive. Sample: PBMCs. J is TRBJ2-5 and V is TRBV30; D unresolved. The DNA end is a closer match to TRBJ2-7, so the J assignment may be wrong. The CDR3 DNA reads as TGTGCCTGGAGTGTATATCCTGGTGCCTACGAGCAGTACTTC. It is translated as CAWSVYPGAYEQYF.